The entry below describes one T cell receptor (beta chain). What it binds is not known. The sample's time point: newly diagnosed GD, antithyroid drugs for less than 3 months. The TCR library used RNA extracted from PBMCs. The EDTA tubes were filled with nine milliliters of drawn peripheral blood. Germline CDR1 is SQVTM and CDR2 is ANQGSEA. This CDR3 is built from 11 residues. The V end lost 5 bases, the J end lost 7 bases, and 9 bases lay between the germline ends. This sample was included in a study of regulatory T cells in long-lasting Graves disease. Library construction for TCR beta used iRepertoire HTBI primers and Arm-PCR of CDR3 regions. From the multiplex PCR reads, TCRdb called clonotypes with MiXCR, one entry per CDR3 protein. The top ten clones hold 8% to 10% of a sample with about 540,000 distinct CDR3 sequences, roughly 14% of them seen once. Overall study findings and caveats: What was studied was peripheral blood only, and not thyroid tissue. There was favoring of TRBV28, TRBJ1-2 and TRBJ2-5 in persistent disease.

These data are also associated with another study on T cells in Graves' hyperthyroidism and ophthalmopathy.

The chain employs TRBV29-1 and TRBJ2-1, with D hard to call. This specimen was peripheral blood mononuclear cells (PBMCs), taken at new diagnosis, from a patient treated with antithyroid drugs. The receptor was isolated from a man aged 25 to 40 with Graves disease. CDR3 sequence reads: CSVPTWNEQFF. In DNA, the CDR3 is TGCAGCGTTCCGACCTGGAATGAGCAGTTCTTC.